This TCR beta chain was captured in a study of naive and memory T cell subsets. Germline loops: CDR1 MNHNS, CDR2 SASEGT. The CDR3 is 18 residues long. V lost 6 bases and J 4 bases, leaving 25 bases between the germline ends. This clonotype was observed at least ten times. Two oligonucleotides, mixed equimolar, formed the beta constant-region primer covering TRBC1 and TRBC2. Ligated cDNA was amplified by four rounds of PCR with nested alpha and beta constant-region primers and SP2. TCRdb ran MiXCR on the UMI-ligation and nested PCR reads and lists one entry per CDR3 protein. Of under 25,000 distinct CDR3 sequences listed, 7% to 9% were seen once; the top ten hold over 20%.

This receptor was identified in a human donor in good health. Sequencing was done on a sample of central memory CD8+ T cells from blood. V and J are TRBV6-1 and TRBJ1-5, with D maybe TRBD1 (5 bases). This CDR3 is CASSSLGEGIPENQPQHF. Here the CDR3 DNA reads TGTGCCAGCAGCTCGCTGGGCGAGGGGATCCCCGAGAATCAGCCCCAGCATTTT.